This T cell receptor (beta chain) was recovered during a study of post-analysis software for immune sequencing data. About the study: In terms of disease course, relapsing-remitting, secondary progressive and progressive-relapsing multiple sclerosis were included. Study-wide results and limits: TRBV5-6, TRBV5-1 and TRBV20-1 were among four or five TRBV segments more frequent in patients than controls. Batch-mates among the samples co-clustered strongly by F measure. Multiple sclerosis patients showed significantly lower normalized Chao1 diversity than controls did.

Remarks on this clonotype: Its antigen is unknown.

The CDR3 length is 15 residues. Germline V gives CDR1 SNHLY, CDR2 FYNNEI. With 6 bases clipped from V and 6 bases from J, the junction kept 7 bases outside the gene matches. cDNA libraries for TCR beta contained unique molecular identifiers. When 1 to 10 million T cells were used, they gave a few hundred thousand cDNA molecules. TCRdb fed the PCR reads into MiXCR, producing one record per CDR3 protein. The sample lists 740,000 or so distinct CDR3 sequences; roughly 50% were seen once. This rearrangement joins TRBV2 to TRBJ1-5; the match to TRBD1 covers 11 bases. Source material: blood. The TCR originated in a girl aged 10 to 17 with multiple sclerosis. This CDR3 is CASRWTGGEVQPQHF. CDR3 nucleotides: TGTGCCAGCAGATGGACAGGGGGCGAGGTTCAGCCCCAGCATTTT.